A selection of T cell receptor beta chains follows, all from one sample in a study of blood T cell repertoires in COVID-19. Using immunoSEQ multiplex PCR, the repertoire was profiled, and TCRdb retains in-frame clones only, with some absent. This sample has roughly 400,000 clones; roughly 90% occur once, and the top ten carry roughly 1.4%. The sequenced sample consisted of PBMCs or T cells enriched from blood (not recorded which). The receptors originated from a woman between 18 and 29 years old who had been exposed to COVID-19. Both conserved end residues are part of each CDR3. The D gene is left open where the match is weak. The size field is filled for only some rows; it gives once, few, many or a size class.

v_call	d_call	j_call	clone_size	cdr3_aa	cdr3_nt
TRBV29-1	TRBD1	TRBJ1-1	-	CSVCRDRGNEAFF	TGCAGCGTTTGCCGGGACAGGGGAAATGAAGCTTTCTTT
TRBV25-1	TRBD2	TRBJ2-5	-	CASSESGTGGLAEETQYF	TGTGCCAGCAGTGAAAGTGGGACGGGGGGACTAGCGGAAGAGACCCAGTACTTC
TRBV9	TRBD2	TRBJ2-3	-	CASSVAEGLAGRLDTQYF	TGTGCCAGCAGCGTAGCTGAGGGACTAGCGGGAAGGTTGGATACGCAGTATTTT
TRBV5-4	-	TRBJ1-4	-	CASSLDGRILSPNEKLFF	TGTGCCAGCAGCTTGGACGGGAGGATTTTAAGCCCTAATGAAAAACTGTTTTTT
TRBV5-4	TRBD2	TRBJ2-3	-	CASSPVGGAGTDTQYF	TGTGCCAGCAGCCCCGTGGGAGGGGCAGGCACAGATACGCAGTATTTT
TRBV29-1	-	TRBJ2-7	few	CSVVDLSSSYEQYF	TGCAGCGTTGTTGACTTATCGAGCTCCTACGAGCAGTACTTC
TRBV30	TRBD1	TRBJ1-1	-	CAWDPGQGATEAFF	TGTGCCTGGGATCCGGGACAGGGGGCCACTGAAGCTTTCTTT
TRBV5-1	-	TRBJ1-4	few	CASSLGGPNEKLFF	TGCGCCAGCAGCTTAGGAGGGCCGAATGAAAAACTGTTTTTT
TRBV5-1	-	TRBJ1-3	-	CASSSSTGFSGNTIYF	TGCGCCAGCAGCTCGTCTACAGGGTTCTCTGGAAACACCATATATTTT
TRBV28	-	TRBJ2-3	-	CASTGGVGGTQYF	TGTGCCAGCACGGGTGGAGTGGGGGGTACGCAGTATTTT
TRBV7-9	-	TRBJ2-7	-	CASSGGRAGVSYEQYF	TGTGCCAGCAGCGGCGGGCGGGCAGGGGTATCCTACGAGCAGTACTTC
TRBV6-4	TRBD2	TRBJ2-3	-	CASSALASSTDTQYF	TGTGCCAGCAGTGCACTAGCGTCTAGCACAGATACGCAGTATTTT
TRBV7-2	-	TRBJ1-2	-	CASSLFQGYDYTF	TGTGCCAGCAGCTTATTTCAGGGGTACGACTACACCTTC
TRBV11-3	-	TRBJ1-1	-	CASSRNSGVSEAFF	TGTGCCAGCAGCCGAAATTCGGGGGTATCTGAAGCTTTCTTT
TRBV6-4	-	TRBJ2-2	-	CASSSLSEETGELFF	TGTGCCAGCAGTTCCCTTAGCGAAGAGACCGGGGAGCTGTTTTTT
TRBV6-5	-	TRBJ2-7	-	CASIGAASSYEQYF	TGTGCCAGCATAGGAGCGGCCTCCTCCTACGAGCAGTACTTC
TRBV20-1	TRBD2	TRBJ2-5	-	CSASSLAGDQETQYF	TGCAGTGCTAGTTCCCTAGCGGGGGACCAAGAGACCCAGTACTTC
TRBV18	TRBD1	TRBJ2-1	-	CASSPLPTGPQGTEFF	TGTGCCAGCTCACCACTCCCTACAGGGCCACAGGGGACGGAGTTCTTC
TRBV29-1	TRBD1	TRBJ2-7	-	CSVVGVYPGQGGDEQYF	TGCAGCGTTGTTGGAGTTTACCCGGGACAGGGGGGGGATGAGCAGTACTTC
TRBV7-9	TRBD1	TRBJ1-3	-	CASSVGRTGKNGNTIYF	TGTGCCAGCAGCGTAGGGAGGACAGGGAAAAATGGAAACACCATATATTTT
TRBV6-1	-	TRBJ2-7	-	CASSEPGEEQYF	TGTGCCAGCAGTGAACCAGGGGAAGAGCAGTACTTC
TRBV2	-	TRBJ1-5	-	CASSVSQSNQPQHF	TGTGCCAGCAGTGTGTCCCAAAGCAATCAGCCCCAGCATTTT
TRBV5-1	TRBD2	TRBJ2-2	-	CASSSPTSGRADTGELFF	TGCGCCAGCAGCTCGCCGACTAGCGGGAGGGCAGACACCGGGGAGCTGTTTTTT
TRBV11-2	TRBD1	TRBJ1-2	-	CASSLSSGGAGGYTF	TGTGCCAGCAGCTTATCTTCAGGGGGCGCAGGGGGCTACACCTTC
TRBV28	TRBD1	TRBJ2-2	-	CASSSPGGPNTGELFF	TGTGCCAGCAGTTCCCCAGGGGGACCCAACACCGGGGAGCTGTTTTTT
TRBV7-6	TRBD1	TRBJ2-7	-	CASSRTKGTGSTYEQYF	TGTGCCAGCAGCCGGACAAAAGGGACAGGGTCGACTTACGAGCAGTACTTC
TRBV27	-	TRBJ2-7	-	CASSFLGGPYEQYF	TGTGCCAGCAGTTTTCTGGGGGGACCCTACGAGCAGTACTTC